This T cell receptor beta chain was obtained from a study of T cells in Graves' hyperthyroidism and ophthalmopathy. TCR beta CDR3 regions were amplified from RNA. Researchers ran a first-round RT-PCR on the TCR CDR3 using the HTBI primer set. TCRdb analysed the multiplex PCR reads with MiXCR anew, one entry per CDR3 protein. Altogether a few hundred thousand distinct CDR3 sequences are present, about 15% being singletons, with the ten largest covering around 7.8%. V shed 11 bases and J shed 2 bases, with 21 bases lying between them. The CDR3 extends over 15 amino acids. Germline V lookup: CDR1 SGHTA, CDR2 FQGNSA.

This chain connects TRBV7-2 to TRBJ2-5; D could derive from TRBD1 or TRBD2 (5 bases each). This TCR derives from a woman aged 25 to 39 with Graves' hyperthyroidism. The sample was blood. The CDR3 bases are TGTGCCCGGCGTTTGCGACGGGACCGTCAAGAGACCCAGTACTTC. Encoded protein: CARRLRRDRQETQYF.